The entry below gives a single T cell receptor beta chain sequence along with its context. Antigen: not known. TCRdb re-derived calls from the 5' RACE reads in MiXCR, one entry per CDR3 protein. The data show some 690,000 distinct CDR3 sequences, 21% seen once. This record comes from a study of identical twins. Overall study findings and caveats: Models underestimated how often monozygotic twins shared out-of-frame TCR alpha. Without tracking the same donors, conclusions rested on cross-sectional statistical analysis. Zero-insertion findings could be partly confounded by invariant cells (MAIT and iNKT cells).

Germline CDR1 and CDR2: MNHEY and SVGAGI. The CDR3 extends over 15 amino acids. With V trimmed by 3 bases and J by 2 bases, 5 bases remained unmatched. These data were likewise used in another study, on T cells expressing NK-cell markers. That investigation notes: Whether expanded NKG2C+ T cell clones recognized HCMV stayed uncertain.

Sequencing used PBMCs. This sequence was found in a woman aged 18-29 years in good health. This chain joins TRBV6-5 and TRBJ2-5; 8 positions match TRBD2. This CDR3 reads CASSYGRGVQETQYF. The CDR3, as DNA: TGTGCCAGCAGTTATGGGCGGGGGGTTCAAGAGACCCAGTACTTC.